A selection of T cell receptor delta chains follows, all from one sample in a study of gamma-delta chains in newborns, infants, children. With CATT, TCRdb re-called clones from the reads. The sample includes around 11,000 delta-chain clones, approximately 3.5% of them seen just once. The specimen sequenced was blood. These TCRs come from a child who was a newborn, infant or young child, either healthy, febrile or measles-vaccinated (not recorded which). Both conserved end residues are part of each CDR3. The D gene is left open where the match is weak. The size entry is marked missing in some rows and otherwise reads once, few, many or a size class.

>NA|TRDJ3|TRDV2|NA
CACDTGGALVWDTRQMFF
TGTGCCTGTGACACCGGGGGGGCCCTCGTCTGGGACACCCGACAGATGTTTTTC
>few|TRDJ2|TRDV2|TRDD3
CACDTGGSPLTAQLFF
TGTGCCTGTGACACTGGGGGATCCCCTTTGACAGCACAACTCTTCTTT
>NA|TRDJ2|TRDV1|TRDD3
CALGNRGYEPAQLFF
TGTGCTCTTGGGAACCGGGGATACGAGCCAGCACAACTCTTCTTT
>few|TRDJ1|TRDV3|TRDD3
CALSLLLGDKDDKLIF
TGTGCCTTATCCTTGTTACTGGGGGATAAGGACGATAAACTCATCTTT
>NA|TRDJ1|TRDV1|NA
CALGETAFLVLGARRLIF
TGTGCTCTTGGGGAAACGGCTTTCCTCGTCTTGGGGGCCAGACGACTCATCTTT
>few|TRDJ1|TRAV29/DV5|NA
CAASALVPGRELYTDKLIF
TGTGCAGCAAGCGCGCTTGTTCCAGGGAGGGAACTGTACACCGATAAACTCATCTTT
>NA|TRDJ1|TRDV2|TRDD3
CACDTGRPGDKKTDKLIF
TGTGCCTGTGACACGGGACGTCCTGGGGATAAGAAGACAGATAAACTCATCTTT
>NA|TRDJ1|TRDV1|TRDD3
CALGSPSWVNWGIARRLIF
TGTGCTCTTGGGAGCCCTTCGTGGGTCAACTGGGGGATAGCCCGTAGACTCATCTTT
>few|TRDJ1|TRDV2|NA
CACVTMKLSVPLVGDKLIF
TGTGCCTGTGTCACCATGAAGCTCTCTGTACCGCTTGTGGGCGATAAACTCATCTTT
>NA|TRDJ1|TRDV1|NA
CALGSLPIGEWGDKLIF
TGTGCTCTTGGGTCTTTACCCATTGGGGAATGGGGCGATAAACTCATCTTT
>NA|TRDJ1|TRDV1|NA
CALGEPLFLENAGDEGPYTDKLIF
TGTGCTCTTGGGGAACCTTTATTCCTGGAGAACGCTGGGGATGAAGGGCCCTACACCGATAAACTCATCTTT
>medium-sized|TRDJ1|TRDV3|NA
CARAVTDKLIF
TGTGCCCGCGCTGTCACCGATAAACTCATCTTT
>few|TRDJ1|TRDV1|NA
CALGKGFSNLTDKLIF
TGTGCTCTTGGGAAGGGGTTTTCCAATCTCACCGATAAACTCATCTTT
>NA|TRDJ1|TRDV2|NA
CACDIVLGDARYTDKLIF
TGTGCCTGCGACATCGTACTAGGGGACGCCAGGTACACCGATAAACTCATCTTT
>NA|TRDJ1|TRDV1|NA
CALGDPVFSYTDKLIF
TGTGCTCTTGGGGATCCCGTTTTCTCCTACACCGATAAACTCATCTTT